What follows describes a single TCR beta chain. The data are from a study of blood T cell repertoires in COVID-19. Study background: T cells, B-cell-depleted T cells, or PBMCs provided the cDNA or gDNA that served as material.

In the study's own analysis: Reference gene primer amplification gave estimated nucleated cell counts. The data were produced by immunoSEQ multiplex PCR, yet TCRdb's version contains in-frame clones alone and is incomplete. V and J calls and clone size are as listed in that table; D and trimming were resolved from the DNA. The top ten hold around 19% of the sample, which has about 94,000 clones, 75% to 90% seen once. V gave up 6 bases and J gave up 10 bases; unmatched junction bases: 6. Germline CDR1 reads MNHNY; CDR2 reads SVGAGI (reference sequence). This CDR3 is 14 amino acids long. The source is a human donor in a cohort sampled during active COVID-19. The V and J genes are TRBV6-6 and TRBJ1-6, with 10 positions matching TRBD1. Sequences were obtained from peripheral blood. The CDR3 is CASSRGQGRSPLHF. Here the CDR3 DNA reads TGTGCCAGCAGCAGGGGACAGGGGAGATCACCCCTCCACTTT.